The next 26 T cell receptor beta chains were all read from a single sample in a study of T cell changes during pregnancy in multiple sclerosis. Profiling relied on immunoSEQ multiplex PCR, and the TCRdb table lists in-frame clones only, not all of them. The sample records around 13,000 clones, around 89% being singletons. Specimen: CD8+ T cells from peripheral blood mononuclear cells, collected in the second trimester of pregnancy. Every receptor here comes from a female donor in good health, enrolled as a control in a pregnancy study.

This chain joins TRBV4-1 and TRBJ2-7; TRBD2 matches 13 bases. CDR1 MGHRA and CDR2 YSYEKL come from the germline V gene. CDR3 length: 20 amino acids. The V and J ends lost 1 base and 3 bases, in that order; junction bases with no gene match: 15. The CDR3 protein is CASSQAPDLGLAGAFYEQYF. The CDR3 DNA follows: TGCGCCAGCAGCCAAGCCCCTGACCTTGGACTAGCGGGGGCGTTCTACGAGCAGTACTTC.

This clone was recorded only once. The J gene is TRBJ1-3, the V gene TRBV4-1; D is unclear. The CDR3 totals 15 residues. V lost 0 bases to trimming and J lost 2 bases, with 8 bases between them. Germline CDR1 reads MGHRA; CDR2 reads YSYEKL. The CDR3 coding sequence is TGCGCCAGCAGCCAAGATTTGGCAGCTGGAAACACCATATATTTT. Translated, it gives CASSQDLAAGNTIYF.

CDR3 region: CASSLSSPPRGGRPLHEQYF. The CDR3 region has the DNA TGTGCCAGCAGTTTATCCTCCCCACCACGGGGCGGGAGGCCCCTCCACGAGCAGTACTTC. V gene TRBV27 combines with J gene TRBJ2-7; 8 bases align to TRBD2. The CDR3 covers 20 residues. Germline V gene lookup returns CDR1 MNHEY and CDR2 SMNVEV (reference sequence). V lost 0 bases and J lost 5; bases outside the gene matches: 21.

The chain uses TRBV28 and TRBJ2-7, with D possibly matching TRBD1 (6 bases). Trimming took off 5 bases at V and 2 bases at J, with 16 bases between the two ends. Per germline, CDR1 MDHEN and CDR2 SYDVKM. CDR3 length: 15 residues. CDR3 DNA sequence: TGTGCCAGCAGTAATAAAATACAGGGCACCTACGAGCAGTACTTC. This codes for CASSNKIQGTYEQYF.

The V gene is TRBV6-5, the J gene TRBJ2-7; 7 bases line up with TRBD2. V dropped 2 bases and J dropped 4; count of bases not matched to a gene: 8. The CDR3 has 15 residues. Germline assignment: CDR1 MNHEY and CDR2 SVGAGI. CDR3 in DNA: TGTGCCAGCAGTTACGATCGCGGGAGCTTGTACGAGCAGTACTTC. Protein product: CASSYDRGSLYEQYF.

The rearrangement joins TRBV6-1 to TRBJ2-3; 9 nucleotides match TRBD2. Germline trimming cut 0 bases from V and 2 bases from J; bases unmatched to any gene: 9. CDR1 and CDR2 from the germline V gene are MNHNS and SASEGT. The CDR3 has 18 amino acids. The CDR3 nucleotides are TGTGCCAGCAGTGAAGCGCGGGTCCTAGCGGGGATCACAGATACGCAGTATTTT. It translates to CASSEARVLAGITDTQYF.

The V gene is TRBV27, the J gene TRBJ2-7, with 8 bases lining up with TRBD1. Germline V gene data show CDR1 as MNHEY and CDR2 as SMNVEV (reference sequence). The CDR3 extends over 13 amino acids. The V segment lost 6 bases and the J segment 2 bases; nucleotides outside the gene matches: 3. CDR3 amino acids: CASRPDRAYEQYF. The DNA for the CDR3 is TGTGCCAGCAGGCCGGACAGGGCCTACGAGCAGTACTTC.

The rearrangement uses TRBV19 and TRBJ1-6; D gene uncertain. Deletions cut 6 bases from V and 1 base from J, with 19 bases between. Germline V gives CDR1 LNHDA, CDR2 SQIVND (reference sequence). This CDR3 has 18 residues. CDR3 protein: CASRPAPGYGSYNSPLHF. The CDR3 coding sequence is TGTGCCAGTAGGCCAGCGCCGGGGTACGGATCCTATAATTCACCCCTCCACTTT.

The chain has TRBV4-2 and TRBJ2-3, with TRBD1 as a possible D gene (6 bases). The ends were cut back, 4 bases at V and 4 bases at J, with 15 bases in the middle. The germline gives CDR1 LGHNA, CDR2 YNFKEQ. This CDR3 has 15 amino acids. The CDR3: CASSRGPGEPDTQYF. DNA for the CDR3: TGTGCCAGCAGCCGCGGCCCAGGGGAGCCAGATACGCAGTATTTT.

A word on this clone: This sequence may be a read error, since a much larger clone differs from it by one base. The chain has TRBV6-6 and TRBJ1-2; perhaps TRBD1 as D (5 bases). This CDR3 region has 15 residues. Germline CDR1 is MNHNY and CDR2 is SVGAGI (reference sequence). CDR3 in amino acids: CAGSYKTTAFYGYTF. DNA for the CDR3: TGTGCCGGCAGTTATAAAACGACAGCCTTCTATGGCTACACCTTC.

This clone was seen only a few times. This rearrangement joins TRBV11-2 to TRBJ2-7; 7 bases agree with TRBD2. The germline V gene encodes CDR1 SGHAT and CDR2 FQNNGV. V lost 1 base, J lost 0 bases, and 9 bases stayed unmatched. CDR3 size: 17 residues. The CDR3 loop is CASSLGTGGRYSYEQYF. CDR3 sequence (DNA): TGTGCCAGCAGCTTAGGAACGGGCGGGAGATACTCCTACGAGCAGTACTTC.

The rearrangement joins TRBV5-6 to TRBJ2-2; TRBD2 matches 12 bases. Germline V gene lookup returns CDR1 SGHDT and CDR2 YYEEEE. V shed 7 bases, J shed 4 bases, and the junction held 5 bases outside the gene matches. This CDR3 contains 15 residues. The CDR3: CASHLAGGRTGELFF. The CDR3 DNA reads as TGTGCCAGCCATCTAGCGGGAGGGCGCACCGGGGAGCTGTTTTTT.

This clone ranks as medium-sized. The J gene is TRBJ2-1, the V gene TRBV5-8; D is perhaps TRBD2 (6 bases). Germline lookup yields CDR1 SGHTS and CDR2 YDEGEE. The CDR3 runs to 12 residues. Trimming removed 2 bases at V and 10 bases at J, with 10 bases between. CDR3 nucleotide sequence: TGTGCCAGCAGCTTTTGGGCGGGGGAGCAGTTCTTC. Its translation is CASSFWAGEQFF. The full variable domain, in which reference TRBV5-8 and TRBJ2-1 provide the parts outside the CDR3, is EAGVTQSPTHLIKTRGQQATLRCSPISGHTSVYWYQQALGLGLQFLLWYDEGEERNRGNFPPRFSGRQFPNYSSELNVNALELEDSALYLCASSFWAGEQFFGPGTRLTVL.

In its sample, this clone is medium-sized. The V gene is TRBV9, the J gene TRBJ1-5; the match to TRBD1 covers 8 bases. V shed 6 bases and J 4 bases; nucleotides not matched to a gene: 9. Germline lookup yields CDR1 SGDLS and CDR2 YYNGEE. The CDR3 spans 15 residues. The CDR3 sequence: CASTTRQGKNQPQHF. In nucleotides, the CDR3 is TGTGCCAGCACCACCAGACAGGGGAAAAATCAGCCCCAGCATTTT.

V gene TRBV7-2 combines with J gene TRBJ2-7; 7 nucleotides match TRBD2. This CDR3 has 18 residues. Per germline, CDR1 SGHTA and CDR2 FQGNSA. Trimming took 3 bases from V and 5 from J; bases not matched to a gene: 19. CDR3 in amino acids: CASSLVGRRELGSDEQYF. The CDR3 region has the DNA TGTGCCAGCAGCTTGGTAGGGCGGCGGGAGTTAGGTAGCGACGAGCAGTACTTC.

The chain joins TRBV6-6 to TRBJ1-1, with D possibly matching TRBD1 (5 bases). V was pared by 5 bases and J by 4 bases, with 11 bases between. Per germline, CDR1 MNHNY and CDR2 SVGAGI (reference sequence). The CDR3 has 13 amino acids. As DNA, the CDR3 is TGTGCCAGCAGTATAGCTGGGGCCACTGAAGCTTTCTTT. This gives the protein CASSIAGATEAFF.

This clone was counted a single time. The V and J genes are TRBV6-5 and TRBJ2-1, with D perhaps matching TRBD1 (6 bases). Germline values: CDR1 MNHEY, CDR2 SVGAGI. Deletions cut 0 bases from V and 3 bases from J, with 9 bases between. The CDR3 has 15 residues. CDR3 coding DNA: TGTGCCAGCAGTTACTCGGGGGCAAGCTACAATGAGCAGTTCTTC. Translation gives CASSYSGASYNEQFF.

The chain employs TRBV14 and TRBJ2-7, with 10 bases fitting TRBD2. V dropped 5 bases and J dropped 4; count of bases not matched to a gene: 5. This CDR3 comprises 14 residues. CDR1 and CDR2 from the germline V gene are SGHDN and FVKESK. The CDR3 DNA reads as TGTGCCAGCAGCAAAACTAGCGGGATATACGAGCAGTACTTC. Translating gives CASSKTSGIYEQYF.

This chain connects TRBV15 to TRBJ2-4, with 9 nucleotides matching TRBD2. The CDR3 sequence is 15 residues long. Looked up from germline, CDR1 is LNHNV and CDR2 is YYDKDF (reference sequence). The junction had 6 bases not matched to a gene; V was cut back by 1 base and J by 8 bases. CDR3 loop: CATSRAGGGADIQYF. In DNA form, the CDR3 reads TGTGCCACCAGCAGAGCGGGCGGGGGGGCTGACATTCAGTACTTC.

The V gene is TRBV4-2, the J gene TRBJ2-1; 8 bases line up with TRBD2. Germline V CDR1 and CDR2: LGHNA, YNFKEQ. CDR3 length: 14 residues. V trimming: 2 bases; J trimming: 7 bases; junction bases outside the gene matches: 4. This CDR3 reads CASSQISSGNEQFF. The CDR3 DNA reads TGTGCCAGCAGCCAAATTTCTAGCGGGAATGAGCAGTTCTTC.

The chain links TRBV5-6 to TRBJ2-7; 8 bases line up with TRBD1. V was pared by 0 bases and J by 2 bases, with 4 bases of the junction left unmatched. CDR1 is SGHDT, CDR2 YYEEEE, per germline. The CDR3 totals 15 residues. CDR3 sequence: CASSLVGQGAYEQYF. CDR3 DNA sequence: TGTGCCAGCAGCTTGGTTGGACAGGGTGCCTACGAGCAGTACTTC.

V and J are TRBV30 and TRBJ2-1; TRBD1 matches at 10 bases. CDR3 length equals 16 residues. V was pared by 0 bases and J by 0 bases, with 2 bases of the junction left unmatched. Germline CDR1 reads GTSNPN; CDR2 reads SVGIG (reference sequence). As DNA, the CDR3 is TGTGCCTGGAGTGTTCGGACAGGGGGCTCCTACAATGAGCAGTTCTTC. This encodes CAWSVRTGGSYNEQFF.

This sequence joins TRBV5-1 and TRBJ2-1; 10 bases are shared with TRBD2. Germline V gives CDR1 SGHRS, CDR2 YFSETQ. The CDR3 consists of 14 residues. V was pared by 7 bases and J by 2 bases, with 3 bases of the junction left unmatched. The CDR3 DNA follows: TGCGCCAGCGGAGCGGGAGGGCCCTACAATGAGCAGTTCTTC. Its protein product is CASGAGGPYNEQFF.

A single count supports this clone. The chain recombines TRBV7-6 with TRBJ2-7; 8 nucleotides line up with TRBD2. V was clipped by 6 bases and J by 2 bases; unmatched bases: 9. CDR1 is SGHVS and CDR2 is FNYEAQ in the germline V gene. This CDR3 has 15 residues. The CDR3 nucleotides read TGTGCCAGCAGTAAGGTAGCGGGATCCACCTACGAGCAGTACTTC. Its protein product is CASSKVAGSTYEQYF.

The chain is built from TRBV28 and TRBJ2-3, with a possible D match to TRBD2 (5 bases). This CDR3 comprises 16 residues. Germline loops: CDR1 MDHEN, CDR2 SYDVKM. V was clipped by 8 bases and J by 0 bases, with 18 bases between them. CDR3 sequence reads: CASGRASSSSTDTQYF. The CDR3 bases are TGTGCCAGCGGACGTGCTAGCTCCTCTAGCACAGATACGCAGTATTTT. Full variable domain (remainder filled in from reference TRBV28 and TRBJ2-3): DVKVTQSSRYLVKRTGEKVFLECVQDMDHENMFWYRQDPGLGLRLIYFSYDVKMKEKGDIPEGYSVSREKKERFSLILESASTNQTSMYLCASGRASSSSTDTQYFGPGTRLTVL.

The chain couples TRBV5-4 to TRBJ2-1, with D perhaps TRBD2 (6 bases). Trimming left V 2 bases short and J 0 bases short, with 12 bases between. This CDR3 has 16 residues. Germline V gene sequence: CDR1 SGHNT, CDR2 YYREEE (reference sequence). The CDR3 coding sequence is TGTGCCAGCAGCTTCCCCCTGCGGGACTCCTACAATGAGCAGTTCTTC. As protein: CASSFPLRDSYNEQFF.